This TCR beta chain was documented in a study of blood T cell repertoires in COVID-19. Background on the study: Both acute and convalescent COVID-19 samples were obtained from the United States, Italy and Spain. Sample material is recorded as cDNA or gDNA derived from T cells, B-cell-depleted T cells, or PBMCs.

Original processing notes: The authors estimated nucleated cell counts from reference gene primer amplification. The protocol was immunoSEQ multiplex PCR, while the TCRdb copy is restricted to in-frame clones and leaves out a portion. V and J calls and clone size are copied from that table; D and trimming were computed from the DNA. Here the sample spans some 250,000 clones, approximately 86% being singletons. Germline loops: CDR1 SGHRS, CDR2 YFSETQ. V shed 4 bases and J shed 7 bases, with 15 bases lying between them. The CDR3 runs to 15 residues. The V and J genes are TRBV5-1 and TRBJ1-6; no clear D gene. This clonotype was sampled from a man in his sixties who had recovered from COVID-19. The sequenced material came from peripheral blood. CDR3 sequence (DNA): TGCGCCAGCAGCGACGGGATTTGGGGAAATTCACCCCTCCACTTT. It is translated as CASSDGIWGNSPLHF. Full variable domain (remainder filled in from reference TRBV5-1 and TRBJ1-6): KAGVTQTPRYLIKTRGQQVTLSCSPISGHRSVSWYQQTPGQGLQFLFEYFSETQRNKGNFPGRFSGRQFSNSRSEMNVSTLELGDSALYLCASSDGIWGNSPLHFGNGTRLTVT.